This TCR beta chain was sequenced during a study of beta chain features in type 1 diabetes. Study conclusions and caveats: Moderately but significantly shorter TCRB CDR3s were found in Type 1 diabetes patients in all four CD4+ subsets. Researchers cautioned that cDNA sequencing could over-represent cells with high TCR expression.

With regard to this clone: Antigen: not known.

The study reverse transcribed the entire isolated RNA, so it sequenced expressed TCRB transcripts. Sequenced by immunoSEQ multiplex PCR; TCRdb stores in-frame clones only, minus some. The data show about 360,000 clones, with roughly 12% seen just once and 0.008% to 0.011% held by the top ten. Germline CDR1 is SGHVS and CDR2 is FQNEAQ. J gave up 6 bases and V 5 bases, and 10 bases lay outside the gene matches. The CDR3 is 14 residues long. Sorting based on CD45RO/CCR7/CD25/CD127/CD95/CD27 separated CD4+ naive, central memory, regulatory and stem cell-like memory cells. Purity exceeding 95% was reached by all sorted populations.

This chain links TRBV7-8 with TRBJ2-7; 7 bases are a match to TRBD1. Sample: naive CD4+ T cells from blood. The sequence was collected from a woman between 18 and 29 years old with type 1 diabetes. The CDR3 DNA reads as TGTGCCAGCAGCATTGACAGGGTCTGGGGCGAGCAGTACTTC. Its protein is CASSIDRVWGEQYF.